There are a few counts of the clone carrying this T cell receptor beta chain. CDR3 length: 13 amino acids. V was trimmed by 2 bases and J by 2 bases, leaving 7 bases between them. The data are from a study of CD8 T cells in Susac syndrome. The RNA, about 0.45 to 1 ug, was put through reverse transcription using random hexamers. Amplification of TCR beta CDR3 by immunoSEQ multiplex PCR spanned 54 Vbeta and 13 Jbeta. TCRdb re-called the immunoSEQ multiplex PCR reads through MiXCR, storing one row per CDR3 protein. This sample carries fewer than 250,000 distinct CDR3 sequences, approximately 90% of them seen once, and the ten largest clones take around 0.15%.

The receptor's source is a human donor with multiple sclerosis. Input material: CD8+ T cells from PBMCs. The chain combines TRBV12-3 or TRBV12-4 with TRBJ2-7, with a weak D call TRBD2 (5 bases). The CDR3 sequence: CASSLTGAYEQYF. CDR3 nucleotides: TGTGCCAGCAGTTTAACCGGGGCCTACGAGCAGTACTTC.